These 22 T cell receptor beta chains came from one sample sequenced in a study of T cell changes during pregnancy in multiple sclerosis. Assay used: immunoSEQ multiplex PCR; TCRdb lists only in-frame clones, some missing. In the table there are just over 50,000 clones, roughly 90% of which are singletons. This material consisted of CD4+ T cells from peripheral blood mononuclear cells, taken after pregnancy. The receptors shown here come from a female donor with multiple sclerosis, enrolled in a pregnancy study.

The chain links TRBV27 to TRBJ1-2; 12 bases align to TRBD1. The CDR3 is 17 amino acids. V gave up 5 bases and J gave up 4 bases; unmatched junction bases: 11. Germline assignment: CDR1 MNHEY and CDR2 SMNVEV (reference sequence). Here the CDR3 DNA reads TGTGCCAGCAGTCCCCTCGGGACAGGGGGCAGGGTCTATGGCTACACCTTC. Encoded protein: CASSPLGTGGRVYGYTF.

The gene calls are TRBV29-1 and TRBJ1-1; TRBD1 is a possible D gene (5 bases). Germline V gives CDR1 SQVTM, CDR2 ANQGSEA. V lost 3 bases to trimming and J lost 4 bases, with 12 bases between them. CDR3 size: 13 residues. CDR3 nucleotides: TGCAGCGTTGATTTGGGGGGGGGCACTGAAGCTTTCTTT. Protein: CSVDLGGGTEAFF.

The chain is built from TRBV7-2 and TRBJ2-3; 11 bases match TRBD2. The V gene end was trimmed by 0 bases and the J gene end by 0 bases; junction bases not matched to a gene: 8. The CDR3 loop spans 19 amino acids. Germline CDR1 is SGHTA and CDR2 is FQGNSA. DNA of the CDR3: TGTGCCAGCAGCTTAGCGCGAACTAGCGGGAGACTAAGCACAGATACGCAGTATTTT. Its translation: CASSLARTSGRLSTDTQYF.

The V call is TRBV18, the J call TRBJ1-5, with a weak D call TRBD1 (6 bases). The CDR3 covers 15 residues. V lost 2 bases to trimming and J lost 3 bases, with 11 bases between them. Germline values: CDR1 KGHSH, CDR2 LQKENI. The CDR3 sequence: CASSPGGHDNQPQHF. CDR3 DNA: TGTGCCAGCTCACCAGGGGGACACGACAATCAGCCCCAGCATTTT.

V and J are TRBV18 and TRBJ2-5; D is unclear. Trimming cost V 2 bases and J 5 bases, with 9 bases left between them. Germline values: CDR1 KGHSH, CDR2 LQKENI. The CDR3 is made up of 13 amino acids. CDR3 in amino acids: CASSPGLIETQYF. DNA of the CDR3: TGTGCCAGCTCACCAGGCCTTATCGAGACCCAGTACTTC.

About this clone: Different DNA sequences within this sample yield the same CDR3. The rearrangement links TRBV5-1 to TRBJ2-3; 11 nucleotides agree with TRBD2. J lost 0 bases, V lost 0 bases, and 0 bases had no gene match. Germline V CDR1 and CDR2: SGHRS, YFSETQ. The CDR3 is 16 amino acids. This chain's CDR3 is CASSLGTSGSTDTQYF. Here the CDR3 DNA reads TGCGCCAGCAGCTTGGGGACTAGCGGGAGCACAGATACGCAGTATTTT.

The chain joins TRBV28 to TRBJ2-3; 9 bases are shared with TRBD2. Per the germline V gene, CDR1 is MDHEN and CDR2 is SYDVKM. This CDR3 contains 18 residues. V lost 5 bases and J lost 2; bases outside the gene matches: 14. The CDR3 region is CASSLGTSRTAFTDTQYF. The CDR3 DNA reads TGTGCCAGCAGTCTCGGGACTAGCCGGACAGCCTTCACAGATACGCAGTATTTT. Complete variable domain (other parts from reference TRBV28 and TRBJ2-3): DVKVTQSSRYLVKRTGEKVFLECVQDMDHENMFWYRQDPGLGLRLIYFSYDVKMKEKGDIPEGYSVSREKKERFSLILESASTNQTSMYLCASSLGTSRTAFTDTQYFGPGTRLTVL.

This chain links TRBV5-6 with TRBJ2-1; the D is unclear. Trimming removed 3 bases from V and 5 bases from J, with 3 bases in between. The CDR3 totals 11 residues. CDR1 and CDR2 (germline): SGHDT, YYEEEE. The CDR3 coding sequence is TGTGCCAGCAGCTCTAACAATGAGCAGTTCTTC. This gives the protein CASSSNNEQFF. Full variable domain (outside the CDR3, taken from reference TRBV5-6 and TRBJ2-1): DAGVTQSPTHLIKTRGQQVTLRCSPKSGHDTVSWYQQALGQGPQFIFQYYEEEERQRGNFPDRFSGHQFPNYSSELNVNALLLGDSALYLCASSSNNEQFFGPGTRLTVL.

V and J are TRBV29-1 and TRBJ2-4, with 8 nucleotides matching TRBD1. V lost 6 bases and J lost 1; bases outside the gene matches: 8. This CDR3 comprises 15 residues. The V gene's germline CDR1 is SQVTM and CDR2 ANQGSEA. CDR3 nucleotides: TGCAGCGTCACCAAAAGACAGGGGGCCAAAAACATTCAGTACTTC. It translates to CSVTKRQGAKNIQYF. Using reference TRBV29-1 and TRBJ2-4 for the parts outside the CDR3, the full variable domain is SAVISQKPSRDICQRGTSLTIQCQVDSQVTMMFWYRQQPGQSLTLIATANQGSEATYESGFVIDKFPISRPNLTFSTLTVSNMSPEDSSIYLCSVTKRQGAKNIQYFGAGTRLSVL.

The V call is TRBV19, the J call TRBJ1-2; 8 bases map to TRBD1. This CDR3 is 12 amino acids long. Unmatched junction bases numbered 2, after V lost 3 bases and J lost 8 bases. The germline gives CDR1 LNHDA, CDR2 SQIVND (reference sequence). CDR3 DNA: TGTGCCAGTAGTATGGACAGGGCCGGCTACACCTTC. This translates into CASSMDRAGYTF.

This chain uses TRBV28 with TRBJ1-5; no reliable D call. There are 16 residues in the CDR3. Germline loops: CDR1 MDHEN, CDR2 SYDVKM. Trimming pared 6 bases from V and 5 bases from J, leaving 20 bases between. Written as DNA, the CDR3 is TGTGCCAGCAGAAAGATGGGGAGGAGCGTGGATCAGCCCCAGCATTTT. Protein: CASRKMGRSVDQPQHF.

The chain recombines TRBV2 with TRBJ2-3; D gene ambiguous. Germline CDR1 and CDR2: SNHLY and FYNNEI. The germline V and J ends were trimmed by 6 bases and 0 bases, with 4 bases remaining between them. The CDR3 runs to 12 residues. CDR3: CASRTSTDTQYF. In DNA form, the CDR3 reads TGTGCCAGCAGGACTAGCACAGATACGCAGTATTTT.

The gene calls are TRBV15 and TRBJ2-5; D possibly corresponds to TRBD1 (6 bases). Germline V gene lookup returns CDR1 LNHNV and CDR2 YYDKDF (reference sequence). The CDR3 covers 17 residues. Trimming cost V 2 bases and J 4 bases, with 20 bases left between them. The CDR3 reads CATSRPLDRIDSETQYF. CDR3 sequence (DNA): TGTGCCACCAGCAGACCGCTTGACAGGATAGATTCAGAGACCCAGTACTTC.

J is TRBJ2-5 and V is TRBV7-2, with D tentatively TRBD1 (7 bases). CDR1 and CDR2 (germline): SGHTA, FQGNSA. CDR3 length: 17 residues. V lost 2 bases to trimming and J lost 5 bases, with 21 bases between them. For the CDR3, the DNA is TGTGCCAGCAGCTTAAAACGGGCAGGGGGTGGGGGGGAGACCCAGTACTTC. Its translation: CASSLKRAGGGGETQYF. The entire variable domain, with the rest obtained from reference TRBV7-2 and TRBJ2-5, is as follows: GAGVSQSPSNKVTEKGKDVELRCDPISGHTALYWYRQSLGQGLEFLIYFQGNSAPDKSGLPSDRFSAERTGGSVSTLTIQRTQQEDSAVYLCASSLKRAGGGGETQYFGPGTRLLVL.

The J gene is TRBJ2-6, the V gene TRBV30; D perhaps matches TRBD1 (6 bases). Trimming stripped 6 bases from V and 4 bases from J, with 28 bases between. The CDR3 runs 19 residues. Germline CDR1 is GTSNPN and CDR2 is SVGIG (reference sequence). The DNA of the CDR3 is TGTGCCTGTCCTTCCCGATGGGACAAATATGGGTCCGGGGCCAACGTCCTGACTTTC. Its translation is CACPSRWDKYGSGANVLTF.

The rearrangement joins TRBV2 to TRBJ2-1; D remains ambiguous. CDR1 SNHLY and CDR2 FYNNEI come from the germline V gene. The length of the CDR3 is 13 residues. The V end lost 2 bases, the J end lost 2 bases, and 4 bases lay between the germline ends. CDR3 nucleotide sequence: TGTGCCAGCAGTGAAACGGCCTACAATGAGCAGTTCTTC. It translates to CASSETAYNEQFF.

This chain uses TRBV5-5 with TRBJ2-1; 10 bases map to TRBD2. Germline CDR1 reads SGHKS; CDR2 reads YYEKEE (reference sequence). Trimming at V came to 0 bases and at J to 9 bases, leaving 15 bases not matched to a gene. CDR3 length equals 18 residues. This CDR3 is CASSLVFLAGDHRTEQFF. CDR3 nucleotides: TGTGCCAGCAGCTTGGTGTTTCTAGCGGGAGACCATCGGACTGAGCAGTTCTTC.

The rearrangement links TRBV28 to TRBJ2-7; TRBD2 matches 11 bases. The CDR3 length is 15 residues. Trimming removed 6 bases from V and 4 bases from J; junction bases left unmatched: 8. CDR1 and CDR2 (germline): MDHEN, SYDVKM. CDR3 in amino acids: CASSFSGRAIYEQYF. In nucleotides, the CDR3 is TGTGCCAGCAGCTTTAGCGGGAGGGCGATTTACGAGCAGTACTTC.

This clone has just a few counts. This chain connects TRBV30 to TRBJ1-1; no reliable D call. CDR1 is GTSNPN, CDR2 SVGIG, per germline (reference sequence). This CDR3 is 14 amino acids long. The ends were cut back, 3 bases at V and 4 bases at J, with 15 bases in the middle. The CDR3 sequence: CAWRETALGTEAFF. The CDR3 bases are TGTGCCTGGAGGGAAACAGCCTTGGGCACTGAAGCTTTCTTT.

The chain links TRBV18 to TRBJ2-5, with unresolved D. CDR3 length: 15 residues. Deletions cut 2 bases from V and 4 bases from J, with 14 bases between. From germline, CDR1 is KGHSH and CDR2 LQKENI. Here the CDR3 DNA reads TGTGCCAGCTCACCAGAATTGGCAGTCCGAGAGACCCAGTACTTC. Translation: CASSPELAVRETQYF.

The chain links TRBV19 to TRBJ2-3; 9 bases match TRBD2. This CDR3 comprises 17 residues. After removal of 3 bases from V and 7 bases from J, the junction contained 14 bases not matched to a gene. Germline CDR1 LNHDA, CDR2 SQIVND (reference sequence). CDR3 loop: CASSMPRGGRAVNTQYF. The CDR3 DNA reads TGTGCCAGTAGTATGCCCCGGGGCGGGAGGGCCGTAAATACGCAGTATTTT.

This clone turned up a few times. The chain employs TRBV7-3 and TRBJ2-1, with 11 nucleotides matching TRBD2. J gave up 9 bases and V 5 bases, and 0 bases lay outside the gene matches. In germline, CDR1 is SGHTA, CDR2 FQGTGA. The CDR3 is 12 residues long. CDR3 residues: CASSLAGGEQFF. The CDR3 region has the DNA TGTGCCAGCAGCCTAGCGGGAGGTGAGCAGTTCTTC.